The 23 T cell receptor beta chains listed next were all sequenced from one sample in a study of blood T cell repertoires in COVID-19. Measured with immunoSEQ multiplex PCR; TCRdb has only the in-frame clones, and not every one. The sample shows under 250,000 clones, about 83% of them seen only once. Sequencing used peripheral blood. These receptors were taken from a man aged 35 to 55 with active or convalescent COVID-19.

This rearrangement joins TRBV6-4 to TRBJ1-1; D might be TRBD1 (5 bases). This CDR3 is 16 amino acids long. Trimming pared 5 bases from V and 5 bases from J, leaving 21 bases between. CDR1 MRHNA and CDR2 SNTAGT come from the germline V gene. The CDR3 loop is CASSLQPGAGRTEAFF. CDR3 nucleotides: TGTGCCAGCAGTCTACAACCCGGGGCAGGGAGGACTGAAGCTTTCTTT.

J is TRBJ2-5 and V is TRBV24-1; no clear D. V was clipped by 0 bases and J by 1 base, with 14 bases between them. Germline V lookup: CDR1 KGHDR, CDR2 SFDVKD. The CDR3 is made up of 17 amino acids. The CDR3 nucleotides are TGTGCCACCAGTGATTTGGCCGGTGGAACAGCCCAAGAGACCCAGTACTTC. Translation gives CATSDLAGGTAQETQYF.

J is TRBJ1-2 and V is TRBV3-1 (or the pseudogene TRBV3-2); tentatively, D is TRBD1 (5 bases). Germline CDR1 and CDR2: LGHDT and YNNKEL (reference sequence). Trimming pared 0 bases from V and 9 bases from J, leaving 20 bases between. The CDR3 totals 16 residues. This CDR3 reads CASSQDSTGSRKSYTF. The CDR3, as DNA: TGTGCCAGCAGCCAAGATAGTACAGGCAGTCGCAAGAGCTACACCTTC.

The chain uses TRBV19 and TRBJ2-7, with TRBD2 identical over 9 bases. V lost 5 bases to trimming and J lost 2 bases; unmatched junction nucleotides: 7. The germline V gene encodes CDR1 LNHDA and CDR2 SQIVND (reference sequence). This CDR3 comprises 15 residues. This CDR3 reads CASSPPLAGTYEQYF. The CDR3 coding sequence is TGTGCCAGTAGTCCCCCTCTAGCGGGGACCTACGAGCAGTACTTC.

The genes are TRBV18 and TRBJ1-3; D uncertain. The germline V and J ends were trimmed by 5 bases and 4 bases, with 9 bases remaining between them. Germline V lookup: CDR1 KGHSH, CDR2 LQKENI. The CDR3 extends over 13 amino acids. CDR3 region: CASSTGYGNTIYF. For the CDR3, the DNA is TGTGCCAGCTCAACGGGGTACGGAAACACCATATATTTT.

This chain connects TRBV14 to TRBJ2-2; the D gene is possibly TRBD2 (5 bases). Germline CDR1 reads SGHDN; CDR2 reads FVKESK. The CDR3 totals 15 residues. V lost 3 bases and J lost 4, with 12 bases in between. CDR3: CASSQRALGTGELFF. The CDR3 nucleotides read TGTGCCAGCAGCCAGAGGGCCCTGGGCACCGGGGAGCTGTTTTTT.

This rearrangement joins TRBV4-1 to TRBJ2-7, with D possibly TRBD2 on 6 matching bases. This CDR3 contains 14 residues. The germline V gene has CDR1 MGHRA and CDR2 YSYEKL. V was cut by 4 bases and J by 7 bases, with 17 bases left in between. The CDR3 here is CASSLRLVPSEQYF. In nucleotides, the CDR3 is TGCGCCAGCAGCCTACGACTAGTCCCGTCAGAGCAGTACTTC.

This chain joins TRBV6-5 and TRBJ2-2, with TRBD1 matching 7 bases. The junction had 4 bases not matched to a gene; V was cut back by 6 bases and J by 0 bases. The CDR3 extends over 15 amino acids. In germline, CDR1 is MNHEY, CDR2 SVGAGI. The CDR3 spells CASRTGTANTGELFF. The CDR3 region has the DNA TGTGCCAGCAGAACCGGGACAGCGAACACCGGGGAGCTGTTTTTT.

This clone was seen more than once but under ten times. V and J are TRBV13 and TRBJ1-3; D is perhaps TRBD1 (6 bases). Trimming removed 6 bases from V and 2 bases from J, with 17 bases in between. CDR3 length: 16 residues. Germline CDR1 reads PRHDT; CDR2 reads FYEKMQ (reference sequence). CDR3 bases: TGTGCCAGCAGTTTGGGCAGGGGTAAGACTGGAAACACCATATATTTT. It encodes CASSLGRGKTGNTIYF.

The CDR3 sequence: CASSQAGQVGNEQFF. CDR3 coding DNA: TGTGCCAGCAGCCAAGCCGGCCAGGTAGGCAATGAGCAGTTCTTC. This sequence joins TRBV3-1 (or the pseudogene TRBV3-2) and TRBJ2-1, with no clear D. Trimming stripped 1 base from V and 6 bases from J, with 13 bases between. The V gene's germline CDR1 is LGHDT and CDR2 YNNKEL (reference sequence). CDR3 size: 15 residues.

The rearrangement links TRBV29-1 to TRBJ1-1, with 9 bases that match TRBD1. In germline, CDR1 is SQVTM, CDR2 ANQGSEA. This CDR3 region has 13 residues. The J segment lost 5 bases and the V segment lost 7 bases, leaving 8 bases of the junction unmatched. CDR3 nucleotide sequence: TGCAGCGCCGCTCGACAGGGGGGGACTGAAGCTTTCTTT. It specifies CSAARQGGTEAFF.

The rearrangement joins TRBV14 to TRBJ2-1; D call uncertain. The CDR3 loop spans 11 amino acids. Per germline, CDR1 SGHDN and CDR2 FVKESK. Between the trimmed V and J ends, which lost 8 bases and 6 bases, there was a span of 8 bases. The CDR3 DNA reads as TGTGCCAGCGCGGCGTTCAATGAGCAGTTCTTC. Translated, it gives CASAAFNEQFF.

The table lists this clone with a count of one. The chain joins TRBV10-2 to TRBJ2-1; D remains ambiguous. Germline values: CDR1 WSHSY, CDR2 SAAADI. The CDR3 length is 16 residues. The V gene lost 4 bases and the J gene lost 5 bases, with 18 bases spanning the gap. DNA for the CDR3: TGCGCCAGCAGTGTAGCTAAGAACCATAAAAACAATGAGCAGTTCTTC. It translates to CASSVAKNHKNNEQFF.

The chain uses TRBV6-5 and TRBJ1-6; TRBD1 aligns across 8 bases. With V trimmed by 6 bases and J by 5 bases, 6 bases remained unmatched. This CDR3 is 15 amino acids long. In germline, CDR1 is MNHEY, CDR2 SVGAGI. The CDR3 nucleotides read TGTGCCAGCAGAACCGGACAGGGCGATAATTCACCCCTCCACTTT. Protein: CASRTGQGDNSPLHF.

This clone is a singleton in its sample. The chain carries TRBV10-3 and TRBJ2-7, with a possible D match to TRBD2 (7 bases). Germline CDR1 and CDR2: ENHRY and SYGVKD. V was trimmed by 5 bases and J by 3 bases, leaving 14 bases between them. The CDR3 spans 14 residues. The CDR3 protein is CAISKQGGDYEQYF. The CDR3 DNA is TGTGCCATCAGTAAACAGGGAGGGGACTACGAGCAGTACTTC.

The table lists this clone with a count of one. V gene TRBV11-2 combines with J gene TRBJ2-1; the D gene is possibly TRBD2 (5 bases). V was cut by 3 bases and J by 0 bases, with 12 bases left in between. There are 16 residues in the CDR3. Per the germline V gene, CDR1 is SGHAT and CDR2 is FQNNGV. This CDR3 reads CASSLNSESSYNEQFF. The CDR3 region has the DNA TGTGCCAGCAGCTTGAATAGCGAAAGCTCCTACAATGAGCAGTTCTTC.

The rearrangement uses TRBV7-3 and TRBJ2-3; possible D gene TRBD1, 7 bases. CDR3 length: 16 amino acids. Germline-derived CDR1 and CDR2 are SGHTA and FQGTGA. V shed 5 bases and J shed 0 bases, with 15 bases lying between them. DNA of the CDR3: TGTGCCAGCAGCCAGGGGGGACAGAGTAGCACAGATACGCAGTATTTT. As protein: CASSQGGQSSTDTQYF.

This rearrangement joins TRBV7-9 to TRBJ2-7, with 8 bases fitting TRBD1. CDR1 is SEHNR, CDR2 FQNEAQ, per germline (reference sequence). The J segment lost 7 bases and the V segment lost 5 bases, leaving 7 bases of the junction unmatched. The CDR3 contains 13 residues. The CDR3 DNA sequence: TGTGCCAGCAGCCGGACAGGGCTCCAAGAGCAGTACTTC. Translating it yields CASSRTGLQEQYF.

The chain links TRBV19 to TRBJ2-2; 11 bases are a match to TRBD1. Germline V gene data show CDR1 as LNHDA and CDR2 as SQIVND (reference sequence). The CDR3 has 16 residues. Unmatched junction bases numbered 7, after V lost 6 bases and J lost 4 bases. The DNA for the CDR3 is TGTGCCAGTAGCCAAGGACAGGGGGCAGTCACCGGGGAGCTGTTTTTT. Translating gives CASSQGQGAVTGELFF.

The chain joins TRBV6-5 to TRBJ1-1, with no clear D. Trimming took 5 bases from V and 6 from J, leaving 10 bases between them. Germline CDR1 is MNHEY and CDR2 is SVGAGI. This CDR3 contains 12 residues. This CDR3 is CASSLGGAEAFF. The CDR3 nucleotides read TGTGCCAGCAGTCTCGGAGGCGCTGAAGCTTTCTTT.

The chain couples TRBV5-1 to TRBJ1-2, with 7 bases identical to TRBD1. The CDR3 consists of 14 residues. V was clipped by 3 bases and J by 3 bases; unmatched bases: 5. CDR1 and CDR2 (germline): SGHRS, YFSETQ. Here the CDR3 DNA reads TGCGCCAGCAGCTCCACAACAGGGGACTATGGCTACACCTTC. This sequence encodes CASSSTTGDYGYTF.

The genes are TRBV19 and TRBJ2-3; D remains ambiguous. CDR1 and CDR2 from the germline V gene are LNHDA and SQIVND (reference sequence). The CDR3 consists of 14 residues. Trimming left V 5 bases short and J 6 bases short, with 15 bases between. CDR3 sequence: CASSSLPLVDTQYF. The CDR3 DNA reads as TGTGCCAGTAGTTCCCTTCCACTGGTGGATACGCAGTATTTT.

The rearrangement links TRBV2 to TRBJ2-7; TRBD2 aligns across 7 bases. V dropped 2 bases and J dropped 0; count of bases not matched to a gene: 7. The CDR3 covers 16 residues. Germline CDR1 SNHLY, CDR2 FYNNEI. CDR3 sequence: CASSERTLAVSYEQYF. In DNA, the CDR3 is TGTGCCAGCAGTGAAAGAACGCTAGCGGTCTCCTACGAGCAGTACTTC.